This T cell receptor (beta chain) is drawn from a study of T cell changes during pregnancy in multiple sclerosis. The repertoire was sequenced with immunoSEQ multiplex PCR; TCRdb's copy has only in-frame clones and lacks some. Of 64,000 or so clones listed, 96% are singletons. This clone was seen a single time. Germline-derived CDR1 and CDR2 are ENHRY and SYGVKD. V dropped 5 bases and J dropped 2; count of bases not matched to a gene: 11. The CDR3 runs 16 residues. The chain carries TRBV10-3 and TRBJ2-7; 8 nucleotides line up with TRBD1. This receptor was taken from a female donor with multiple sclerosis, enrolled in a pregnancy study. The source was CD8+ T cells from peripheral blood mononuclear cells, collected after pregnancy. CDR3 sequence reads: CAISSSPGQVPYEQYF. For the CDR3, the DNA is TGTGCCATCAGTAGTTCTCCGGGACAGGTTCCCTACGAGCAGTACTTC.